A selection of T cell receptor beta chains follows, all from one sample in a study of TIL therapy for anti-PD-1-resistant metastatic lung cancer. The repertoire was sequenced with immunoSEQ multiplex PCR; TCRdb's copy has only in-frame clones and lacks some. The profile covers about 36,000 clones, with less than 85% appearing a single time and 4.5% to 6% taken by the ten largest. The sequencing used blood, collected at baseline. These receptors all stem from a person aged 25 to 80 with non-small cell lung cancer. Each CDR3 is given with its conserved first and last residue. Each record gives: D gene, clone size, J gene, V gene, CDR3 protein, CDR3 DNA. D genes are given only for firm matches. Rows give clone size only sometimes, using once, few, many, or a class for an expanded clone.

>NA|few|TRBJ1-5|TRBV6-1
CASSIQPQHF
TGTGCCAGCAGTATCCAGCCCCAGCATTTT
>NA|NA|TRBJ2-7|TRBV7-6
CASSPYRRAGEQYF
TGTGCCAGCAGCCCTTATCGGAGGGCCGGCGAGCAGTACTTC
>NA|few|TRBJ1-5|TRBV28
CASSSTNQPQHF
TGTGCCAGCAGTTCAACCAATCAGCCCCAGCATTTT
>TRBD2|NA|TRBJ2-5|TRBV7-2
CASSSVSGTTQETQYF
TGTGCCAGCAGCTCGGTATCCGGGACTACCCAAGAGACCCAGTACTTC
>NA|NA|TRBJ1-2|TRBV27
CASSFQGSYGYTF
TGTGCCAGCAGTTTTCAGGGAAGCTATGGCTACACCTTC
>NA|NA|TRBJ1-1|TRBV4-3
CTSSHGGWNTEAFF
TGCACCAGCAGCCATGGGGGTTGGAACACTGAAGCTTTCTTT
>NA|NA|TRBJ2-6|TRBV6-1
CASSAESSGANVLTF
TGTGCCAGCAGTGCAGAGTCCTCTGGGGCCAACGTCCTGACTTTC
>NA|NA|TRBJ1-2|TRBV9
CASTKWARDYGYTF
TGTGCCAGCACCAAGTGGGCTCGGGACTATGGCTACACCTTC
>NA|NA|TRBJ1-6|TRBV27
CASTPGGADSPLHF
TGTGCCAGCACCCCGGGGGGGGCGGATTCACCCCTCCACTTT
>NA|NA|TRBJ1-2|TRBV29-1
CSVEANANYGYTF
TGCAGCGTTGAAGCCAATGCTAACTATGGCTACACCTTC
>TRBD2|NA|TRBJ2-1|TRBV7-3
CASSFLAGASYNEQFF
TGTGCCAGCAGCTTCCTAGCGGGAGCGTCCTACAATGAGCAGTTCTTC
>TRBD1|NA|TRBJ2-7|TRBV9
CASSPTGTGGYEQYF
TGTGCCAGCAGCCCTACCGGGACAGGGGGCTACGAGCAGTACTTC
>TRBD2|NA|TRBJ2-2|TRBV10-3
CAIRSSSGRAKGELFF
TGTGCCATCAGATCCTCCAGCGGGAGGGCCAAGGGGGAGCTGTTTTTT
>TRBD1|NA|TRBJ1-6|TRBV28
CASSPGTGGSPLHF
TGTGCCAGCAGTCCCGGGACAGGGGGATCACCCCTCCACTTT
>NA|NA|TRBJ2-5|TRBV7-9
CASSSPSGQNF
TGTGCCAGCAGCTCCCCAAGCGGGCAGAACTTC
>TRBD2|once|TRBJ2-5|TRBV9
CASSVGSGGAGETQYF
TGTGCCAGCAGCGTGGGTAGCGGGGGGGCCGGAGAGACCCAGTACTTC
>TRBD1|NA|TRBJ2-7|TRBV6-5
CASSAGTGVYEQYF
TGTGCCAGCAGTGCCGGGACAGGGGTCTACGAGCAGTACTTC
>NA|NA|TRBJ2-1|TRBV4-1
CASSQEPGLNNEQFF
TGCGCCAGCAGCCAAGAGCCAGGACTAAACAATGAGCAGTTCTTC
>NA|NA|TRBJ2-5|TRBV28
CASSSPGTPNPRRETQYF
TGTGCCAGCAGTTCGCCCGGGACCCCGAATCCCAGGAGGGAGACCCAGTACTTC
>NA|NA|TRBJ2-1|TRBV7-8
CASSPWTHAGEQFF
TGTGCCAGCAGCCCCTGGACCCACGCCGGGGAGCAGTTCTTC
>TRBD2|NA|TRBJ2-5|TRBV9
CASSPRGGGGETQYF
TGTGCCAGCAGCCCACGCGGCGGGGGAGGGGAGACCCAGTACTTC
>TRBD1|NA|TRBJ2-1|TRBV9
CASSQWLGQGVGYNEQFF
TGTGCCAGCAGCCAGTGGCTGGGACAGGGGGTAGGATACAATGAGCAGTTCTTC
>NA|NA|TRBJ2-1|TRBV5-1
CASSFHPDDNEQFF
TGCGCCAGCAGCTTCCACCCGGATGACAATGAGCAGTTCTTC
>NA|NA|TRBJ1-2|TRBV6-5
CASSYYHGNNYGYTF
TGTGCCAGCAGTTACTACCACGGAAATAACTATGGCTACACCTTC
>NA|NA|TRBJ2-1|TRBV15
CATSRDWGEQFF
TGTGCCACCAGCAGAGATTGGGGGGAGCAGTTCTTC
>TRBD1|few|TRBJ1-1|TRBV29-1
CSGGSGTAATEAFF
TGCAGCGGCGGATCCGGGACAGCGGCCACTGAAGCTTTCTTT
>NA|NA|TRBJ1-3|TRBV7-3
CASSLTGVSGNTIYF
TGTGCCAGCAGCTTAACGGGAGTCTCTGGAAACACCATATATTTT
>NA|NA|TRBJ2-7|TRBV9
CASSHRPGQAYEQYF
TGTGCCAGCAGCCACCGCCCGGGACAAGCCTACGAGCAGTACTTC
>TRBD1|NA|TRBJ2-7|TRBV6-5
CASSSRGQAPSYEQYF
TGTGCCAGCAGTTCCAGGGGACAGGCACCATCCTACGAGCAGTACTTC
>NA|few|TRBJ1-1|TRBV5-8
CASSLVVMGPGSPTTEAFF
TGTGCCAGCAGCTTGGTGGTTATGGGTCCAGGGTCTCCGACCACTGAAGCTTTCTTT
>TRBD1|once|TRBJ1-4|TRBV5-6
CASSLTQGEGGVGEKLFF
TGTGCCAGCAGCTTGACACAGGGGGAAGGGGGTGTTGGTGAAAAACTGTTTTTT
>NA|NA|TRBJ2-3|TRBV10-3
CAISRGTISADTQYF
TGTGCCATCAGCCGGGGCACAATTAGCGCAGATACGCAGTATTTT
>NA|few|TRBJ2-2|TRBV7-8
CASSLRISRPGELFF
TGTGCCAGCAGCTTACGGATTTCCCGGCCCGGGGAGCTGTTTTTT
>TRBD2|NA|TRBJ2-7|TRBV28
CASSPGLANEQYF
TGTGCCAGCAGCCCCGGACTAGCGAACGAGCAGTACTTC
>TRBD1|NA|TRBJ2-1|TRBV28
CASSLGQGGIDEQFF
TGTGCCAGCAGCCTGGGACAGGGGGGTATCGATGAGCAGTTCTTC
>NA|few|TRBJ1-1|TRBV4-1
CASSQASANTEAFF
TGCGCCAGCAGCCAAGCTTCAGCGAACACTGAAGCTTTCTTT
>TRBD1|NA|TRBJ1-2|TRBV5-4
CASSETQGFNYGYTF
TGTGCCAGCAGCGAGACACAGGGGTTTAACTATGGCTACACCTTC
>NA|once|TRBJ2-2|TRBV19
CASSIEVGTSNTGELFF
TGTGCCAGTAGTATAGAGGTTGGTACTTCAAACACCGGGGAGCTGTTTTTT
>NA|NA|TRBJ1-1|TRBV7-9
CASSLAGAEAFF
TGTGCCAGCAGCTTAGCTGGCGCTGAAGCTTTCTTT
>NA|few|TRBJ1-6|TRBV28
CASRAWSSYNSPLHF
TGTGCCAGCAGGGCTTGGAGCTCCTATAATTCACCCCTCCACTTT
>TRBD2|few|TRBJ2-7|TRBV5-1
CASRWSGREEQYF
TGCGCCAGCAGATGGAGCGGGAGGGAGGAGCAGTACTTC
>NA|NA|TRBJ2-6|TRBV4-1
CASSQRTPPVLTF
TGCGCCAGCAGCCAGCGCACCCCCCCCGTCCTGACTTTC
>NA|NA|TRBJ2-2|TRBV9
CASSAGLESTGELFF
TGTGCCAGCAGCGCGGGACTGGAGAGTACCGGGGAGCTGTTTTTT
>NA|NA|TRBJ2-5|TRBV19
CASSPSPTGVETQYF
TGTGCCAGTAGTCCATCCCCGACAGGCGTGGAGACCCAGTACTTC
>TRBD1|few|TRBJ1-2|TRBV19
CAIRDRSGGYTF
TGTGCCATCAGGGACAGGTCTGGCGGCTACACCTTC
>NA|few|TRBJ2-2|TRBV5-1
CASSLGKNTGELFF
TGCGCCAGCAGCCTGGGCAAGAACACCGGGGAGCTGTTTTTT
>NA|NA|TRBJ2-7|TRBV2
CTSSVRPSYEQYF
TGTACCAGCAGTGTAAGGCCCTCCTACGAGCAGTACTTC
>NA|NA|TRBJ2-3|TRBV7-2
CASSLGPDTQYF
TGTGCCAGCAGCTTGGGACCAGATACGCAGTATTTT
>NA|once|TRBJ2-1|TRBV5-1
CASSLTSHVPYNEQFF
TGCGCCAGCAGCTTGACTAGCCACGTGCCGTACAATGAGCAGTTCTTC
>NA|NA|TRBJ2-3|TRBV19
CASSIGGAPTDTQYF
TGTGCCAGTAGTATAGGGGGAGCCCCCACAGATACGCAGTATTTT
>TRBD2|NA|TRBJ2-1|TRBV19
CASTTSGGRYNEQFF
TGTGCCAGTACCACTAGCGGGGGGAGATACAATGAGCAGTTCTTC
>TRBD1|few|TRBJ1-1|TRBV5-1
CASRDGTGSVHTEAFF
TGCGCCAGCAGGGACGGGACAGGGAGTGTGCACACTGAAGCTTTCTTT
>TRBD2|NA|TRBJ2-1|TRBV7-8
CASSPPSGGYNEQFF
TGTGCCAGCAGCCCTCCTAGCGGGGGATACAATGAGCAGTTCTTC
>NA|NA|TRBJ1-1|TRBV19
CASSRGTNTEAFF
TGTGCCAGTAGTCGGGGGACCAACACTGAAGCTTTCTTT
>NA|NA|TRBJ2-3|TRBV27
CASSFRMYTDTQYF
TGTGCCAGCAGTTTCCGAATGTACACAGATACGCAGTATTTT
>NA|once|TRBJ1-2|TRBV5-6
CASSLKARGYTF
TGTGCCAGCAGCTTGAAAGCCCGGGGCTACACCTTC
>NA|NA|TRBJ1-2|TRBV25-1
CASSPPGANVYGYTF
TGTGCCAGCAGCCCCCCGGGGGCTAACGTCTATGGCTACACCTTC